This is a list of T cell receptor beta chains from one sample in a study of blood T cell repertoires in COVID-19. The method was immunoSEQ multiplex PCR; TCRdb's version includes in-frame clones alone and lacks a portion of them. The table includes about 280,000 clones, 85% to 90% detected once. Sequenced: peripheral blood. These receptors were obtained from a human donor in a cohort sampled during active COVID-19. Both conserved end residues are part of each CDR3. A D gene is named only where the DNA matches it firmly. Rows may omit the clone size; those that give it use once, few, many or a size class.

CDR3 protein	CDR3 DNA	V gene	J gene	D gene	clone size
CASSPRGLNNSPLHF	TGCGCCAGCAGCCCACGGGGACTGAATAATTCACCCCTCCACTTT	TRBV4-1	TRBJ1-6	NA	NA
CASSHAAALNTEAFF	TGTGCCAGCAGCCATGCGGCAGCCCTGAACACTGAAGCTTTCTTT	TRBV3-1/TRBV3-2	TRBJ1-1	NA	NA
CSVTPQSTDTQYF	TGCAGCGTAACCCCTCAGAGCACAGATACGCAGTATTTT	TRBV29-1	TRBJ2-3	NA	once
CASSPRTSGTMGTGELFF	TGTGCCAGCAGCCCAAGGACTAGCGGGACTATGGGCACCGGGGAGCTGTTTTTT	TRBV4-2	TRBJ2-2	TRBD2	NA
CASSRTSGIVNEQFF	TGTGCCAGCAGTCGGACTAGCGGGATTGTTAATGAGCAGTTCTTC	TRBV3-1/TRBV3-2	TRBJ2-1	TRBD2	NA
CASSLALRGSSYNSPLHF	TGTGCCAGCAGCTTAGCGCTGAGAGGGAGCTCCTATAATTCACCCCTCCACTTT	TRBV7-2	TRBJ1-6	NA	few
CASSLGQAGIPGNTIYF	TGTGCCAGCAGCTTAGGTCAGGCGGGTATCCCTGGAAACACCATATATTTT	TRBV7-9	TRBJ1-3	NA	NA
CASSQDGTGQLTGNTIYF	TGCGCCAGCAGCCAAGATGGGACGGGACAGCTCACTGGAAACACCATATATTTT	TRBV4-3	TRBJ1-3	TRBD1	NA
CSEAGTGNTEAFF	TGCAGCGAGGCTGGGACAGGGAACACTGAAGCTTTCTTT	TRBV29-1	TRBJ1-1	TRBD1	NA
CASQLAGAGADTQYF	TGTGCCAGCCAACTAGCGGGAGCTGGCGCAGATACGCAGTATTTT	TRBV7-2	TRBJ2-3	TRBD2	many
CASSQVGLSSPHEQYF	TGTGCCAGCTCACAGGTGGGGCTATCTAGTCCCCACGAGCAGTACTTC	TRBV18	TRBJ2-7	NA	NA
CAIRQASWYTSYEQYF	TGTGCCATCAGGCAGGCAAGTTGGTATACCTCCTACGAGCAGTACTTC	TRBV10-3	TRBJ2-7	NA	NA
CASSPDQRVTYEQYF	TGTGCCAGCTCACCTGATCAGAGGGTTACCTACGAGCAGTACTTC	TRBV18	TRBJ2-7	NA	once
CSASPYEQYF	TGCAGTGCAAGCCCCTACGAGCAGTACTTC	TRBV20-1	TRBJ2-7	NA	NA
CATSDSRTGGSNQPQHF	TGTGCCACCAGTGATTCCAGGACAGGGGGGAGCAATCAGCCCCAGCATTTT	TRBV24-1	TRBJ1-5	TRBD1	NA
CASSLEGFSMNTEAFF	TGTGCCAGCAGCTTGGAAGGTTTTAGCATGAACACTGAAGCTTTCTTT	TRBV5-6	TRBJ1-1	NA	NA
CASSDGTGEAPAFF	TGTGCCAGCAGCGATGGGACAGGGGAAGCACCAGCTTTCTTT	TRBV6-5	TRBJ1-1	TRBD1	NA
CAWDGLAGRNEQFF	TGTGCCTGGGATGGACTAGCGGGAAGGAATGAGCAGTTCTTC	TRBV30	TRBJ2-1	TRBD2	once
CASSSPIANEAEKLFF	TGTGCCAGCAGTTCCCCCATAGCCAACGAGGCGGAAAAACTGTTTTTT	TRBV6-6	TRBJ1-4	NA	NA
CASSLGHNTDTQYF	TGTGCCAGCAGCTTGGGACATAACACAGATACGCAGTATTTT	TRBV11-2	TRBJ2-3	NA	NA
CASRTQGVMNTEAFF	TGTGCCAGTAGAACTCAGGGGGTTATGAACACTGAAGCTTTCTTT	TRBV19	TRBJ1-1	TRBD1	NA
CASSLQGQETQYF	TGTGCCAGCAGCTTGCAGGGCCAGGAGACCCAGTACTTC	TRBV5-4	TRBJ2-5	NA	NA